Shown below are 11 T cell receptor beta chains from a single sample sequenced in a study of T cell changes during pregnancy in multiple sclerosis. Assay: immunoSEQ multiplex PCR; the TCRdb copy retains only in-frame clones and omits some. The data hold some 70,000 clones, with about 85% observed a single time. The material was peripheral blood, obtained before pregnancy. These receptors came from a female donor with multiple sclerosis, enrolled in a pregnancy study.

This chain uses TRBV7-8 with TRBJ2-1; weak D call: TRBD2 (5 bases). Deletions cut 0 bases from V and 8 bases from J, with 14 bases between. From germline, CDR1 is SGHVS and CDR2 FQNEAQ. The CDR3 has 15 amino acids. CDR3 amino acids: CASSLALVARYEQFF. The CDR3 nucleotides read TGTGCCAGCAGCTTAGCACTGGTAGCGCGTTATGAGCAGTTCTTC.

This sequence joins TRBV7-9 and TRBJ2-7, with 12 nucleotides matching TRBD2. This CDR3 comprises 14 residues. The germline V gene encodes CDR1 SEHNR and CDR2 FQNEAQ (reference sequence). The J segment lost 6 bases and the V segment lost 4 bases, leaving 4 bases of the junction unmatched. CDR3 region: CASSSSGRVFEQYF. CDR3 bases: TGTGCCAGCAGCTCTAGCGGGAGGGTTTTCGAGCAGTACTTC.

The chain employs TRBV6-5 and TRBJ1-3; the D is unclear. The CDR3 covers 15 residues. V lost 2 bases and J lost 1, with 9 bases in between. CDR1 and CDR2 (germline): MNHEY, SVGAGI. CDR3 DNA: TGTGCCAGCAGTTACAGGAGAGGATCTGGAAACACCATATATTTT. Translating gives CASSYRRGSGNTIYF.

This rearrangement joins TRBV25-1 to TRBJ2-1; TRBD1 matches 8 bases. CDR3 length: 16 residues. Trimming cost V 3 bases and J 9 bases; bases outside gene matches: 13. The germline gives CDR1 MGHDK, CDR2 SYGVNS. The CDR3 protein is CASSDAGTGFVSEQFF. In DNA, the CDR3 is TGTGCCAGCAGTGACGCCGGGACAGGTTTTGTTAGTGAGCAGTTCTTC.

The chain recombines TRBV10-3 with TRBJ2-1; TRBD2 agrees at 11 bases. The CDR3 has 20 residues. Looked up from germline, CDR1 is ENHRY and CDR2 is SYGVKD. V shed 2 bases and J 3 bases; nucleotides not matched to a gene: 15. The CDR3 DNA follows: TGTGCCATCAGTGAGAGGCGTTATTGGACTAGCGGGCCCCTCTACAATGAGCAGTTCTTC. This gives the protein CAISERRYWTSGPLYNEQFF.

This clone came up once. The chain uses TRBV2 and TRBJ2-3; D perhaps matches TRBD2 (5 bases). Germline assignment: CDR1 SNHLY and CDR2 FYNNEI. V lost 4 bases and J lost 0, with 8 bases in between. The CDR3 loop spans 14 amino acids. CDR3 nucleotide sequence: TGTGCCAGCAGTGCGGGGTCAAGCACAGATACGCAGTATTTT. It yields the protein CASSAGSSTDTQYF. Full variable domain (outside the CDR3, taken from reference TRBV2 and TRBJ2-3): EPEVTQTPSHQVTQMGQEVILRCVPISNHLYFYWYRQILGQKVEFLVSFYNNEISEKSEIFDDQFSVERPDGSNFTLKIRSTKLEDSAMYFCASSAGSSTDTQYFGPGTRLTVL.

The V gene is TRBV19, the J gene TRBJ1-5; 7 bases fit TRBD1. Per germline, CDR1 LNHDA and CDR2 SQIVND (reference sequence). J was trimmed by 4 bases and V by 9 bases; bases with no gene match: 15. The CDR3 runs 16 residues. In DNA, the CDR3 is TGTGCCAGCGGGACCAATCGACAGGGCCGAAATCAGCCCCAGCATTTT. The encoded protein is CASGTNRQGRNQPQHF.

This chain joins TRBV18 and TRBJ1-4, with TRBD1 matching 7 bases. Germline trimming cut 2 bases from V and 9 bases from J; bases unmatched to any gene: 12. There are 16 residues in the CDR3. Germline V CDR1 and CDR2: KGHSH, LQKENI. The DNA of the CDR3 is TGTGCCAGCTCACCAATTCTAGGACAGGCCAGTCAAAAACTGTTTTTT. Its translation: CASSPILGQASQKLFF.

In DNA, the CDR3 is TGTGCCAGCAGCTTATATGGCAGGGGAGATCAGCCCCAGCATTTT. Its protein is CASSLYGRGDQPQHF. The rearrangement uses TRBV7-8 and TRBJ1-5, with D possibly being TRBD1 (6 bases). V gave up 2 bases and J gave up 5 bases, with 13 bases separating them. Germline V gene sequence: CDR1 SGHVS, CDR2 FQNEAQ. The CDR3 consists of 15 residues.

The V gene is TRBV7-7, the J gene TRBJ2-5, with 8 bases lining up with TRBD2. V lost 4 bases to trimming and J lost 4 bases; unmatched junction nucleotides: 5. This CDR3 has 14 amino acids. From germline, CDR1 is SSHAT and CDR2 FNYEAQ (reference sequence). The CDR3 spells CASSSGAGGETQYF. The CDR3 bases are TGTGCCAGCAGCTCCGGCGCGGGGGGAGAGACCCAGTACTTC.

V is TRBV19 and J is TRBJ1-2; TRBD1 agrees at 8 bases. V lost 5 bases to trimming and J lost 2 bases; unmatched junction nucleotides: 7. Germline V gene data show CDR1 as LNHDA and CDR2 as SQIVND (reference sequence). The CDR3 has 15 residues. CDR3 nucleotides: TGTGCCAGTAGTTTCGGACAGGGAGGGAACTATGGCTACACCTTC. Translating it yields CASSFGQGGNYGYTF.